The clone carrying this T cell receptor beta chain was seen a handful of times. The data were obtained in a study of T cells in Graves' hyperthyroidism and ophthalmopathy. Criteria for exclusion of patients were uncontrolled infection, other autoimmune disease, pregnancy or lactation. Using RNA transcripts as the source, TCR beta CDR3 regions were amplified. Primed by the HTBI set, a first-round RT-PCR was run on the TCR CDR3. From the multiplex PCR reads, TCRdb called clonotypes with MiXCR, one entry per CDR3 protein. This sample has approximately 400,000 distinct CDR3 sequences, with around an eighth found just once. The CDR3 consists of 16 residues. Per germline, CDR1 SEHNR and CDR2 FQNEAQ (reference sequence). Deletions cut 4 bases from V and 3 bases from J, with 16 bases between.

The sequencing input was blood. The clonotype originates from a man aged 25-45 years with Graves' hyperthyroidism that later progressed to Graves' ophthalmopathy. This sequence joins TRBV7-9 and TRBJ1-5; D gene unclear. CDR3 nucleotide sequence: TGTGCCAGCAGCTCCCCCGGACCCAAAATCAATCAGCCCCAGCATTTT. Residues: CASSSPGPKINQPQHF.